This T cell receptor beta chain was identified in a study of PD-L1 blockade in urothelial cancer. The sample holds a few counts of this clone. Time point in this sample: pretreatment peripheral blood. Each patient gave between 1 and 8 samples of peripheral blood mononuclear cells, which were collected pretreatment and during treatment. This table comes from immunoSEQ multiplex PCR, and its TCRdb copy is limited to in-frame clones, with some not included. This sample has about 47,000 clones; around 86% occur once, and the top ten carry roughly 1.7%. The CDR3 contains 14 residues. Looked up from germline, CDR1 is SGHRS and CDR2 is YFSETQ. J lost 5 bases, V lost 4 bases, and 4 bases had no gene match.

The sequence was obtained from a man over 45 with urothelial cancer. J is TRBJ1-4 and V is TRBV5-1; TRBD1 agrees at 8 bases. The sequenced sample was PBMCs, obtained around atezolizumab (anti-PD-L1) treatment. This CDR3 reads CASSQQGANEKLFF. CDR3 bases: TGCGCCAGCAGCCAGCAGGGGGCGAATGAAAAACTGTTTTTT.